These 30 T cell receptor beta chains originate from one sample sequenced in a study of Ad26.COV2.S vaccination and SARS-CoV-2 variants. Measured with immunoSEQ multiplex PCR; TCRdb has only the in-frame clones, and not every one. Among roughly 250,000 clones listed, roughly nine tenths were seen once. Described treatment: 15 to 20 received Ad26.COV2.S at low or high dose, single or two shots; 5 received placebo; per-sample allocation not given. Collection of samples fell on day 63 after the first vaccine or placebo injection. The sequencing here drew on peripheral blood, taken in a trial of Ad26.COV2.S vaccine versus placebo. The receptors shown here come from a person between 18 and 60 years old who received the Ad26.COV2.S COVID-19 vaccine or a placebo.

The rearrangement links TRBV28 to TRBJ2-7, with D perhaps matching TRBD1 (6 bases). The CDR3 is 14 residues long. In germline, CDR1 is MDHEN, CDR2 SYDVKM. V was trimmed by 7 bases and J by 2 bases, leaving 15 bases between them. CDR3 residues: CASKAPGQPYEQYV. CDR3 coding DNA: TGTGCCAGCAAGGCCCCGGGACAACCCTACGAGCAGTACGTC.

The chain joins TRBV12-3 or TRBV12-4 to TRBJ2-5, with D maybe TRBD2 (6 bases). The CDR3 sequence is 13 residues long. The ends were cut back, 6 bases at V and 5 bases at J, with 13 bases in the middle. This chain's CDR3 is CASSAGQWETQYF. In DNA form, the CDR3 reads TGTGCCAGCAGCGCGGGGCAATGGGAGACCCAGTACTTC.

This clone was detected once. The chain recombines TRBV30 with TRBJ1-5; D perhaps matches TRBD1 (6 bases). Germline-derived CDR1 and CDR2 are GTSNPN and SVGIG (reference sequence). CDR3 length: 12 amino acids. With 1 base removed from V and 8 bases from J, the gap between germline ends came to 9 bases. The CDR3 nucleotides read TGTGCCTGGAGTGCGAACAGGGAGCCCCAGCATTTT. It specifies CAWSANREPQHF.

CDR3 coding DNA: TGCGCCAGCACGACCGGACAGCCCGCAACTAATGAAAAACTGTTTTTT. It translates to CASTTGQPATNEKLFF. This chain joins TRBV5-1 and TRBJ1-4; maybe TRBD1 (6 bases). The length of the CDR3 is 16 residues. The V gene's germline CDR1 is SGHRS and CDR2 YFSETQ. Between the trimmed V and J ends, which lost 6 bases and 0 bases, there was a span of 15 bases.

This sequence joins TRBV7-2 and TRBJ1-1, with D uncertain. Trimming took off 3 bases at V and 4 bases at J, with 9 bases between the two ends. The CDR3 is 13 residues long. From germline, CDR1 is SGHTA and CDR2 FQGNSA. The CDR3: CASSFVGVTEAFF. CDR3 DNA sequence: TGTGCCAGCAGCTTCGTCGGGGTCACTGAAGCTTTCTTT.

The DNA of the CDR3 is TGTGCCACCAGTGATATTGAAGGCTACACCTTC. Amino acids: CATSDIEGYTF. This chain uses TRBV24-1 with TRBJ1-2; no reliable D call. The CDR3 runs 11 residues. V lost 3 bases, J lost 8 bases, and 6 bases lay in between. Germline V CDR1 and CDR2: KGHDR, SFDVKD.

The V and J genes are TRBV4-3 and TRBJ1-6; D possibly corresponds to TRBD1 (6 bases). This CDR3 region has 13 residues. V was clipped by 1 base and J by 9 bases, with 7 bases between them. The germline V gene encodes CDR1 LGHNA and CDR2 YSLEER. CDR3 in DNA: TGCGCCAGCAGCCAAGCAGGGGTTTCACCCCTCCACTTT. This sequence encodes CASSQAGVSPLHF.

The chain recombines TRBV6-2 or TRBV6-3 with TRBJ2-7; 8 bases align to TRBD1. Germline values: CDR1 MNHEY, CDR2 SVGEGT. The ends lost 4 bases at V and 0 bases at J; junction bases unmatched: 8. CDR3 size: 16 residues. The CDR3 loop is CASSWLSGQASYEQYF. CDR3 coding DNA: TGTGCCAGCAGTTGGCTTTCGGGACAGGCCTCCTACGAGCAGTACTTC.

The genes are TRBV4-3 and TRBJ2-2; TRBD1 is a possible D gene (6 bases). The length of the CDR3 is 14 residues. Trimming pared 0 bases from V and 15 bases from J, leaving 17 bases between. Germline CDR1 reads LGHNA; CDR2 reads YSLEER. The CDR3 protein is CASSQDLAGDRMFF. CDR3 nucleotides: TGCGCCAGCAGCCAAGATTTGGCAGGGGACCGCATGTTTTTT.

The sample holds one count of this clone. This chain joins TRBV5-4 and TRBJ2-7; TRBD1 matches at 9 bases. V shed 0 bases, J shed 5 bases, and the junction held 3 bases outside the gene matches. Germline CDR1 is SGHNT and CDR2 is YYREEE (reference sequence). The CDR3 spans 14 residues. The CDR3 coding sequence is TGTGCCAGCAGCTTGGGACAGGGGGGCGACGAGCAGTACGTC. It translates to CASSLGQGGDEQYV.

This clone was recorded once. CDR3 loop: CASSQDQTLETQYF. Here the CDR3 DNA reads TGCGCCAGCAGCCAAGATCAGACGTTGGAGACCCAGTACTTC. The rearrangement joins TRBV4-1 to TRBJ2-5; D call uncertain. From germline, CDR1 is MGHRA and CDR2 YSYEKL. The V gene lost 0 bases and the J gene lost 5 bases, with 10 bases spanning the gap. The CDR3 is 14 residues long.

The gene calls are TRBV27 and TRBJ1-5; 9 positions agree with TRBD1. Per germline, CDR1 MNHEY and CDR2 SMNVEV (reference sequence). V dropped 4 bases and J dropped 5; count of bases not matched to a gene: 0. CDR3 size: 13 residues. In nucleotides, the CDR3 is TGTGCCAGCAGTTGGGACAGGGATCAGCCCCAGCATTTT. Amino acids: CASSWDRDQPQHF.

This chain joins TRBV6-5 and TRBJ2-4; 10 bases agree with TRBD1. From germline, CDR1 is MNHEY and CDR2 SVGAGI. CDR3 size: 12 residues. V lost 8 bases to trimming and J lost 15 bases; unmatched junction nucleotides: 10. DNA for the CDR3: TGTGCCAGCTTAACGGGACAGGGGACTTTGTACTTC. Protein: CASLTGQGTLYF.

The chain is built from TRBV14 and TRBJ2-1; 11 bases map to TRBD2. V shed 8 bases and J 4 bases; nucleotides not matched to a gene: 10. CDR3 size: 16 residues. The germline V gene has CDR1 SGHDN and CDR2 FVKESK. The CDR3 DNA reads as TGTGCCAGCGGCCCAACCGGGACTAGCGGATACAATGAGCAGTTCTTC. It specifies CASGPTGTSGYNEQFF. Looking up the rest from reference TRBV14 and TRBJ2-1 gives the full variable domain: EAGVTQFPSHSVIEKGQTVTLRCDPISGHDNLYWYRRVMGKEIKFLLHFVKESKQDESGMPNNRFLAERTGGTYSTLKVQPAELEDSGVYFCASGPTGTSGYNEQFFGPGTRLTVL.

The CDR3 region has the DNA TGTGCCAGCAGCCTAGGACAGGGTGGGTACGAGCAGTACTTC. It specifies CASSLGQGGYEQYF. V and J are TRBV6-5 and TRBJ2-7, with 8 bases aligning to TRBD1. The CDR3 loop spans 14 amino acids. Germline V lookup: CDR1 MNHEY, CDR2 SVGAGI. Trimming at V came to 6 bases and at J to 4 bases, leaving 8 bases not matched to a gene.

The chain recombines TRBV30 with TRBJ1-2; 9 nucleotides agree with TRBD1. CDR1 is GTSNPN, CDR2 SVGIG, per germline (reference sequence). After removal of 3 bases from V and 8 bases from J, the junction contained 7 bases not matched to a gene. The CDR3 spans 13 residues. The CDR3 nucleotides are TGTGCCTGGAGCCGACAGGGGGTAGCAGGCTACACCTTC. Its translation is CAWSRQGVAGYTF.

The chain links TRBV3-1 (or the pseudogene TRBV3-2) to TRBJ1-2; TRBD1 might be the D (5 bases). The CDR3 extends over 16 amino acids. Trimming removed 5 bases at V and 1 base at J, with 17 bases between. Germline V gives CDR1 LGHDT, CDR2 YNNKEL (reference sequence). The chain's CDR3 is CASSWEGLSLNYGYTF. The CDR3 DNA follows: TGTGCCAGCAGCTGGGAGGGGCTGAGTCTTAACTATGGCTACACCTTC.

This clone was seen many times. The chain couples TRBV30 to TRBJ1-4, with D maybe TRBD1 (5 bases). There are 15 residues in the CDR3. In germline, CDR1 is GTSNPN, CDR2 SVGIG (reference sequence). The germline V and J ends were trimmed by 5 bases and 0 bases, with 13 bases remaining between them. CDR3 in DNA: TGTGCCTGGCTCGACAGACGCGCAACTAATGAAAAACTGTTTTTT. Translation gives CAWLDRRATNEKLFF.

This chain joins TRBV2 and TRBJ2-6, with D possibly TRBD2 on 7 matching bases. Germline lookup yields CDR1 SNHLY and CDR2 FYNNEI. The CDR3 extends over 17 amino acids. V was shortened by 3 bases and J by 1 base, with 13 bases between the two germline ends. This CDR3 is CASSDQGRESGANVLTF. CDR3 nucleotides: TGTGCCAGCAGTGATCAGGGGAGGGAGTCTGGGGCCAACGTCCTGACTTTC.

This chain's CDR3 is CASSSPTGKLFF. CDR3 DNA: TGTGCCAGCAGCTCCCCGACAGGGAAACTGTTTTTT. The chain links TRBV7-9 to TRBJ1-4, with 7 bases lining up with TRBD1. The V gene's germline CDR1 is SEHNR and CDR2 FQNEAQ (reference sequence). The CDR3 runs to 12 residues. V shed 4 bases, J shed 11 bases, and the junction held 4 bases outside the gene matches.

The V gene is TRBV6-6, the J gene TRBJ1-2; 7 bases fit TRBD1. V shed 5 bases and J 3 bases; nucleotides not matched to a gene: 21. This CDR3 has 19 residues. Germline V gene data show CDR1 as MNHNY and CDR2 as SVGAGI (reference sequence). The CDR3 DNA reads as TGTGCCAGCAGTCCCCTTCCGACAGTATTGACAGGGCAGGACTATGGCTACACCTTC. This encodes CASSPLPTVLTGQDYGYTF.

This chain uses TRBV3-1 (or the pseudogene TRBV3-2) with TRBJ2-6; 8 nucleotides align to TRBD2. CDR1 is LGHDT and CDR2 is YNNKEL in the germline V gene (reference sequence). This CDR3 has 18 residues. Germline trimming cut 4 bases from V and 0 bases from J; bases unmatched to any gene: 8. CDR3: CASSPLTSAFSGANVLTF. CDR3 bases: TGTGCCAGCAGCCCCTTGACTAGCGCCTTCTCTGGGGCCAACGTCCTGACTTTC.

The gene calls are TRBV2 and TRBJ2-7; weak D call: TRBD2 (5 bases). The V end was cut by 6 bases, the J end by 6 bases, with 18 bases between. The length of the CDR3 is 14 residues. Germline CDR1 and CDR2: SNHLY and FYNNEI. CDR3 residues: CASRAGPPGLEQYF. CDR3 DNA: TGTGCCAGCAGGGCGGGTCCCCCGGGTCTCGAGCAGTACTTC.

The genes are TRBV11-3 and TRBJ2-2; D not resolved. Trimming left V 0 bases short and J 6 bases short, with 8 bases between. Germline V gives CDR1 SGHNT, CDR2 YENEEA. This CDR3 region has 14 residues. The CDR3 DNA sequence: TGTGCCAGCAGCTTAGAGGGTCTCCCCGGGGAGCTGTTTTTT. It yields the protein CASSLEGLPGELFF.

This CDR3 reads CASSFLASGTGTQYF. In DNA form, the CDR3 reads TGTGCCAGCAGCTTCCTTGCTAGCGGGACTGGGACCCAGTACTTC. V is TRBV5-4 and J is TRBJ2-5; TRBD2 agrees at 9 bases. The CDR3 length is 15 residues. V lost 2 bases to trimming and J lost 7 bases; unmatched junction nucleotides: 9. CDR1 and CDR2 from the germline V gene are SGHNT and YYREEE (reference sequence). The variable domain in full, with the rest retrieved from reference TRBV5-4 and TRBJ2-5, is ETGVTQSPTHLIKTRGQQVTLRCSSQSGHNTVSWYQQALGQGPQFIFQYYREEENGRGNFPPRFSGLQFPNYSSELNVNALELDDSALYLCASSFLASGTGTQYFGPGTRLLVL.

In its sample, this clone was seen once. V gene TRBV7-2 combines with J gene TRBJ2-7; D perhaps matches TRBD1 (5 bases). The V end was cut by 1 base, the J end by 0 bases, with 13 bases between. This CDR3 is built from 16 residues. The germline gives CDR1 SGHTA, CDR2 FQGNSA. The CDR3 protein is CASSLDGGASSYEQYF. The CDR3 nucleotides are TGTGCCAGCAGCTTAGATGGTGGGGCGAGCTCCTACGAGCAGTACTTC.

V and J are TRBV2 and TRBJ2-1; 7 bases are shared with TRBD2. Trimming at V came to 7 bases and at J to 7 bases, leaving 7 bases not matched to a gene. Germline loops: CDR1 SNHLY, CDR2 FYNNEI. The CDR3 consists of 13 residues. The CDR3 sequence: CASNGGMRNEQFF. For the CDR3, the DNA is TGTGCCAGCAACGGGGGGATGAGGAATGAGCAGTTCTTC.

This chain links TRBV29-1 with TRBJ1-1; tentative D call: TRBD1 (5 bases). CDR3 length: 14 residues. The germline gives CDR1 SQVTM, CDR2 ANQGSEA. Trimming stripped 7 bases from V and 0 bases from J, with 15 bases between. CDR3 loop: CSARGGLLNTEAFF. DNA for the CDR3: TGCAGCGCTCGGGGGGGACTCCTGAACACTGAAGCTTTCTTT.

This chain links TRBV16 with TRBJ2-4; D is unclear. The V gene's germline CDR1 is KGHSY and CDR2 FQNENV. Between the trimmed V and J ends, which lost 1 base and 0 bases, there was a span of 10 bases. This CDR3 is 16 amino acids long. CDR3 in amino acids: CASSQWAILAKNIQYF. For the CDR3, the DNA is TGTGCCAGCAGCCAATGGGCAATTCTAGCCAAAAACATTCAGTACTTC.

The chain is built from TRBV7-9 and TRBJ2-5; 8 positions match TRBD1. CDR3 length: 17 residues. V lost 5 bases, J lost 4 bases, and 15 bases stayed unmatched. Germline assignment: CDR1 SEHNR and CDR2 FQNEAQ (reference sequence). The CDR3 DNA reads TGTGCCAGCAGCCCCCTTACAGGGGGTCAACGCGGAGAGACCCAGTACTTC. This encodes CASSPLTGGQRGETQYF.